Listed here is a single T cell receptor beta chain. Germline V gene data show CDR1 as SGHTA and CDR2 as FQGNSA. This CDR3 is built from 14 residues. The ends lost 5 bases at V and 5 bases at J; junction bases unmatched: 9. The data stem from a study of PD-L1 blockade in urothelial cancer. Study summary: T cell content in blood samples showed a median of about 140,000.

Sample time point: peripheral blood 6 weeks after treatment start. Each patient contributed between 1 and 8 total time points of blood mononuclear cells, pretreatment and during treatment. Each PCR received spiked synthetic TCR analog templates. Libraries were prepared by immunoSEQ multiplex PCR; TCRdb keeps only in-frame clonotypes and omits some of them. The sample carries around 49,000 clones, roughly four fifths recorded once. Sequences were derived from PBMCs, sampled around atezolizumab (anti-PD-L1) treatment. The TCR was taken from a man in his sixties with urothelial cancer. This sequence joins TRBV7-2 and TRBJ2-7, with 7 positions matching TRBD2. The CDR3 loop is CASSLSAGENEQYF. For the CDR3, the DNA is TGTGCCAGCAGCCTCTCGGCGGGAGAGAACGAGCAGTACTTC.